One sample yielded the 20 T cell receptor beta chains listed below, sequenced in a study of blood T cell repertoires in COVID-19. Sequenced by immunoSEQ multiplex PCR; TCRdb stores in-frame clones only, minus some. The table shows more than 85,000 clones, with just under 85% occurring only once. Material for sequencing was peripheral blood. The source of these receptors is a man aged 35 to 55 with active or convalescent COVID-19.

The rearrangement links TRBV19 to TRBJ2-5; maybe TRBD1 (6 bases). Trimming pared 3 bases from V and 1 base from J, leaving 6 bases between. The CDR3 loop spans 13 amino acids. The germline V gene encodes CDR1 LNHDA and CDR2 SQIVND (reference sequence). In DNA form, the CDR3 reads TGTGCCAGTAGTATGACAGGCCAAGAGACCCAGTACTTC. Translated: CASSMTGQETQYF. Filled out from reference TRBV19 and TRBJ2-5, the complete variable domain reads DGGITQSPKYLFRKEGQNVTLSCEQNLNHDAMYWYRQDPGQGLRLIYYSQIVNDFQKGDIAEGYSVSREKKESFPLTVTSAQKNPTAFYLCASSMTGQETQYFGPGTRLLVL.

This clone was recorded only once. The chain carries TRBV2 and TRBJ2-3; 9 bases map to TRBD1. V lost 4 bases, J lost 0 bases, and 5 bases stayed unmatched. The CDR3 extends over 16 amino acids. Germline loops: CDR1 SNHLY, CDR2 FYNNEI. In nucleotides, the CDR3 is TGTGCCAGCAGTGCACAGGGGGCTGCGAGCACAGATACGCAGTATTTT. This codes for CASSAQGAASTDTQYF.

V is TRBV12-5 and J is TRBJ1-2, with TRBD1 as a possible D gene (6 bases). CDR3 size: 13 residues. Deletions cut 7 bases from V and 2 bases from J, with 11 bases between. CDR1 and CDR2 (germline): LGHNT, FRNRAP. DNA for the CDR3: TGTGCTAGTGTGAGGCAGGGGAACTATGGCTACACCTTC. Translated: CASVRQGNYGYTF.

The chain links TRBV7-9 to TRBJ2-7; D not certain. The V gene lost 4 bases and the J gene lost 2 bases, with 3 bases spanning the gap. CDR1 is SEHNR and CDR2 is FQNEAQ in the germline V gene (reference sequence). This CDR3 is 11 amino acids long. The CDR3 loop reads CASSSTYEQYF. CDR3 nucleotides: TGTGCCAGCAGCTCCACCTACGAGCAGTACTTC.

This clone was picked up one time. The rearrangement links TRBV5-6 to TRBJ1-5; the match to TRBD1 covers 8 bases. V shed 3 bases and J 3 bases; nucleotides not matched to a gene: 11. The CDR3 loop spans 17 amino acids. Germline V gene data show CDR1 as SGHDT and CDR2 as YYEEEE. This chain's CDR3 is CASSSSRNRGANQPQHF. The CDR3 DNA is TGTGCCAGCAGCTCCTCCCGCAACAGGGGGGCCAATCAGCCCCAGCATTTT.

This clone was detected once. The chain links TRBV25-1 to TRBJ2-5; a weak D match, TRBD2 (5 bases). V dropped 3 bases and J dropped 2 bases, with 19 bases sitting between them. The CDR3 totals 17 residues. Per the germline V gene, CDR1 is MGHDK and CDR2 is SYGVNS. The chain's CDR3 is CASSDLQTIGRQETQYF. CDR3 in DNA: TGTGCCAGCAGTGATTTACAGACTATCGGCCGGCAAGAGACCCAGTACTTC. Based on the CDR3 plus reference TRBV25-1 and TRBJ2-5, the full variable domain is EADIYQTPRYLVIGTGKKITLECSQTMGHDKMYWYQQDPGMELHLIHYSYGVNSTEKGDLSSESTVSRIRTEHFPLTLESARPSHTSQYLCASSDLQTIGRQETQYFGPGTRLLVL.

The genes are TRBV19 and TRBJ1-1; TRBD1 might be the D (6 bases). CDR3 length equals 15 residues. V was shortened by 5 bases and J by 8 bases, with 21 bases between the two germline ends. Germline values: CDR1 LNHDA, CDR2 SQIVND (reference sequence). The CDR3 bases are TGTGCCAGTAGTTCACAGGGCCTTGGGGAAAAGGAAGCTTTCTTT. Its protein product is CASSSQGLGEKEAFF.

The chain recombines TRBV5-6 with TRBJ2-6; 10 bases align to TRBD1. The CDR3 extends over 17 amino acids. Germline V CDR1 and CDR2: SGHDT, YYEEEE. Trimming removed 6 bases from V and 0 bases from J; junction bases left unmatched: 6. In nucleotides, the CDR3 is TGTGCCAGCACCGAGACAGGGGGCTACTCTGGGGCCAACGTCCTGACTTTC. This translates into CASTETGGYSGANVLTF.

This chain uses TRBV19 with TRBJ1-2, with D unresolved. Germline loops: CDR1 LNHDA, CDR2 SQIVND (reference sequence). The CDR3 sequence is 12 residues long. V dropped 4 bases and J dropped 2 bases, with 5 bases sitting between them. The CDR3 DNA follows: TGTGCCAGTAGTAGAACAAACTATGGCTACACCTTC. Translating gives CASSRTNYGYTF.

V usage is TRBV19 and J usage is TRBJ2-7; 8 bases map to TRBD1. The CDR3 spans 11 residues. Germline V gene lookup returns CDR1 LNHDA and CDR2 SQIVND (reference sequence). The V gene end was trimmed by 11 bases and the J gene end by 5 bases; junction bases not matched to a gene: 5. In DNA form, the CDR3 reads TGTGCCGTCTCAGGGGGCCACGAGCAGTACTTC. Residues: CAVSGGHEQYF.

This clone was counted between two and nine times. The CDR3 sequence: CASSLSGTAAFF. DNA for the CDR3: TGTGCCAGCAGCTTATCCGGGACAGCAGCTTTCTTT. V usage is TRBV11-2 and J usage is TRBJ1-1; 7 nucleotides agree with TRBD1. The junction had 4 bases not matched to a gene; V was cut back by 2 bases and J by 10 bases. Germline lookup yields CDR1 SGHAT and CDR2 FQNNGV. The CDR3 totals 12 residues.

CDR3 sequence: CASSQDQQLNTEAFF. The CDR3 DNA reads TGCGCCAGCAGCCAAGATCAACAGCTGAACACTGAAGCTTTCTTT. The chain employs TRBV4-1 and TRBJ1-1; D remains ambiguous. Trimming stripped 0 bases from V and 0 bases from J, with 8 bases between. The CDR3 sequence is 15 residues long. The V gene's germline CDR1 is MGHRA and CDR2 YSYEKL.

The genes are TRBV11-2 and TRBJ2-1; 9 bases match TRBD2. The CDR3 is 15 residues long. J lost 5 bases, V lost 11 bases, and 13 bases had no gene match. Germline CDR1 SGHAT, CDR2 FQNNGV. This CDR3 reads CARPSGDPRDNEQFF. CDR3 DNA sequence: TGTGCCCGCCCTAGCGGGGACCCACGAGACAATGAGCAGTTCTTC.

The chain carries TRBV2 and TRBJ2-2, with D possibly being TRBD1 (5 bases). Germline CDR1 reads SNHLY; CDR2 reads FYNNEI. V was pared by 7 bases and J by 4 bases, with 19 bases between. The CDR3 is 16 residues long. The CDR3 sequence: CASIRAPDRPTGELFF. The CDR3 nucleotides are TGTGCCAGCATCCGGGCGCCTGACAGACCCACCGGGGAGCTGTTTTTT. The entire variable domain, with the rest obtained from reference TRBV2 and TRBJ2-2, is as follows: EPEVTQTPSHQVTQMGQEVILRCVPISNHLYFYWYRQILGQKVEFLVSFYNNEISEKSEIFDDQFSVERPDGSNFTLKIRSTKLEDSAMYFCASIRAPDRPTGELFFGEGSRLTVL.

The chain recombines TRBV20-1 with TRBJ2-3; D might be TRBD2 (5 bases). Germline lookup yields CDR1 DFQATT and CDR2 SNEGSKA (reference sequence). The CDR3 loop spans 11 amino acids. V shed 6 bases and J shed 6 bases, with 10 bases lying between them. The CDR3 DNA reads TGCAGTGCCGGGGATGGCGATACGCAGTATTTT. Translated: CSAGDGDTQYF.

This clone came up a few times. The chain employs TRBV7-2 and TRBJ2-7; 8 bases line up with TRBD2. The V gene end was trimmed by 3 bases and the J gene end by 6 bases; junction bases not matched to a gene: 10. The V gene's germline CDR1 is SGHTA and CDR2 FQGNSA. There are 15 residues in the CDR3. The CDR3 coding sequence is TGTGCCAGCAGCTTTTACGGGGGGGCCGTCGGCGAGCAGTACTTC. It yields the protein CASSFYGGAVGEQYF.

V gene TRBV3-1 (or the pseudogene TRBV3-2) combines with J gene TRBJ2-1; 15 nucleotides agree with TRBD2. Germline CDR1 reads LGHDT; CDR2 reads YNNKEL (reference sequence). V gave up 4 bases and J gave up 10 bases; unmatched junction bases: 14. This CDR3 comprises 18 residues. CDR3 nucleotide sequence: TGTGCCAGCAGCCGGCAAAACCGAGGACTAGCGGGGGGGGAGGAGCAGTTCTTC. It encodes CASSRQNRGLAGGEEQFF.

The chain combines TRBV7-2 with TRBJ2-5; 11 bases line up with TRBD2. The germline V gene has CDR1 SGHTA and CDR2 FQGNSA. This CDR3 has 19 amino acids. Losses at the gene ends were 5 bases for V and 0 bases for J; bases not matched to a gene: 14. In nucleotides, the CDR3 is TGTGCCAGCAGCGTAAAAGGGGCTAGCGGGGGGTCGTACCAAGAGACCCAGTACTTC. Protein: CASSVKGASGGSYQETQYF.

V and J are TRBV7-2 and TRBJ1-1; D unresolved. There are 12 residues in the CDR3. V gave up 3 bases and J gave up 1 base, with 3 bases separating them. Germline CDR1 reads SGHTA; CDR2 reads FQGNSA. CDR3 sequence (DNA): TGTGCCAGCAGCTTTAGGAACACTGAAGCTTTCTTT. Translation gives CASSFRNTEAFF.

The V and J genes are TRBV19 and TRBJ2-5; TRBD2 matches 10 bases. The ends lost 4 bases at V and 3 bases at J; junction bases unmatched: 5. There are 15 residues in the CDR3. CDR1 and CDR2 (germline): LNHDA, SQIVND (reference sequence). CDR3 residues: CASSNLGLAEETQYF. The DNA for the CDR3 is TGTGCCAGTAGTAATCTAGGACTAGCGGAAGAGACCCAGTACTTC.